The entry below gives a single T cell receptor (beta chain) sequence along with its context. What antigen it recognizes has not been identified. There are no base qualities to consult, and no much larger clone falls within one base. One collaborating source in Seattle enrolled patients during active infection and followed them longitudinally through the course of disease. Each collaborating institution followed its own protocols to collect whole blood in K2EDTA tubes. For TCRbeta analysis, collaborators shipped samples in one of three forms: frozen whole blood, isolated PBMCs, or DNA extracted from either of those sample types. CDR3 length: 14 amino acids, cysteine to phenylalanine. Just the 42-base CDR3 DNA is kept, in frame starting at base 1. At the junction V is shortened by 0 bases and J by 4 bases, with 6 bases in between. The germline V gene supplies CDR1 SGHTA and CDR2 FQGNSA. This entry belongs to a study of blood T cell repertoires in COVID-19 (dated by TCRdb to 2019 to 2021). Describing the broader study: Collaborator samples came from the United States, Italy and Spain and covered acute and convalescent phases of COVID-19. Nearly every sample came with metadata listing a de-identified subject ID, COVID-19 status, age in years and sex. The samples were drawn from two sources: the first 160 participants of the ongoing ImmuneRACE study, and 950 to 1,500 subjects contributed by 6 global collaborators. The repertoires were released in a freely available public database meant as a resource for research on the immune response to SARS-CoV-2. The dataset comprised deeply sampled blood TCRbeta repertoires from subjects exposed to, actively infected with, or recovered from COVID-19. Where available, HLA class I and class II types were taken from metadata supplied by the sample provider and were not determined by assay-based typing. The material from the prospective study consisted of cDNA or gDNA derived from T cells, B-cell-depleted T cells, or PBMCs.

TCRbeta CDR3 regions were amplified from genomic DNA using the immunoSEQ Assay, a bias-controlled multiplex PCR. For the original study's pipeline: The number of nucleated cells in each sample was estimated by amplification of reference gene primers within the assay. Sequence reads were collapsed and filtered to measure the absolute abundance of every unique TCRbeta CDR3 rearrangement. For each sample, productive Simpson clonality was calculated by taking the square root of Simpson's diversity index across productive rearrangements. TCRdb limited this immuneACCESS table to in-frame rearrangements with V and J called. A share of clones is missing; checked studies link under half to unresolved V genes, and the rest is unexplained. V and J calls and clone size are as listed in that table; D and trimming were resolved from the DNA. This sample lists a few hundred thousand clones; 88% were detected once. The biggest ten clones account for roughly 6.8% of the sample.

What the research found in general, with its limitations: The amount of clinical and demographic metadata varied by source and participant and was provided uncurated.

Sequenced material: peripheral blood. Here the chain combines TRBV7-2 and TRBJ2-2, and possibly TRBD2, on 5 matching bases. The source is a woman aged 30 to 39 with COVID-19, enrolled during active disease. The nucleotides read TGTGCCAGCAGCTTAGCGCGGGTCACCGGGGAGCTGTTTTTT. It codes for CASSLARVTGELFF.